The 9 T cell receptor beta chains listed next were all sequenced from one sample in a study of lymphopenia after photon versus proton radiotherapy. Sequencing used immunoSEQ multiplex PCR; TCRdb keeps in-frame clones, though not all of them. The sample consists of 75,000 to 95,000 clones, about 83% of them appearing once. The material was peripheral blood, obtained from a patient treated with proton-based radiotherapy. The receptors shown here come from a man aged 60-69 years with pancreatic cancer.

The CDR3 DNA reads TGCGCCAGCAGCTTGGGTTTAGACAGAGTTGAGCAGTTCTTC. The encoded protein is CASSLGLDRVEQFF. This sequence joins TRBV5-1 and TRBJ2-1; TRBD1 might be the D (5 bases). V was clipped by 0 bases and J by 9 bases, with 13 bases between them. The CDR3 is 14 residues long. The germline V gene encodes CDR1 SGHRS and CDR2 YFSETQ.

The chain carries TRBV19 and TRBJ2-6, with D unclear. V shed 8 bases and J shed 0 bases, with 11 bases lying between them. The germline CDR1 and CDR2 sequences are LNHDA and SQIVND (reference sequence). There are 15 residues in the CDR3. CDR3 sequence: CASSATHSGANVLTF. The DNA of the CDR3 is TGTGCCAGTTCTGCCACCCACTCTGGGGCCAACGTCCTGACTTTC.

This chain's CDR3 is CASSMLLNYGYTF. The CDR3 coding sequence is TGTGCCAGTAGTATGCTCTTAAACTATGGCTACACCTTC. V is TRBV19 and J is TRBJ1-2; D remains ambiguous. V was shortened by 3 bases and J by 2 bases, with 7 bases between the two germline ends. Germline V gives CDR1 LNHDA, CDR2 SQIVND (reference sequence). CDR3 length equals 13 residues. The full variable domain, with the rest looked up from reference TRBV19 and TRBJ1-2, is DGGITQSPKYLFRKEGQNVTLSCEQNLNHDAMYWYRQDPGQGLRLIYYSQIVNDFQKGDIAEGYSVSREKKESFPLTVTSAQKNPTAFYLCASSMLLNYGYTFGSGTRLTVV.

The chain has TRBV7-2 and TRBJ1-3; 10 bases align to TRBD1. Trimming at V came to 2 bases and at J to 7 bases, leaving 2 bases not matched to a gene. Germline V lookup: CDR1 SGHTA, CDR2 FQGNSA. The CDR3 length is 14 residues. CDR3 loop: CASSLTGQGNTIYF. The CDR3 region has the DNA TGTGCCAGCAGCTTAACGGGACAGGGGAACACCATATATTTT. Filled out from reference TRBV7-2 and TRBJ1-3, the complete variable domain reads GAGVSQSPSNKVTEKGKDVELRCDPISGHTALYWYRQSLGQGLEFLIYFQGNSAPDKSGLPSDRFSAERTGGSVSTLTIQRTQQEDSAVYLCASSLTGQGNTIYFGEGSWLTVV.

V is TRBV11-2 and J is TRBJ2-1; D is uncertain. The germline V and J ends were trimmed by 8 bases and 6 bases, with 20 bases remaining between them. Germline lookup yields CDR1 SGHAT and CDR2 FQNNGV. There are 15 residues in the CDR3. In nucleotides, the CDR3 is TGTGCCAGCCGCTCCGGCGAGAGGCCTATCAATGAGCAGTTCTTC. Encoded protein: CASRSGERPINEQFF.

The chain carries TRBV15 and TRBJ2-5, with 7 nucleotides matching TRBD1. V lost 5 bases to trimming and J lost 5 bases; unmatched junction nucleotides: 11. In germline, CDR1 is LNHNV, CDR2 YYDKDF (reference sequence). The CDR3 has 15 amino acids. CDR3 sequence reads: CATSSDRDGHETQYF. The CDR3 coding sequence is TGTGCCACCAGCTCCGACAGGGACGGCCATGAGACCCAGTACTTC.

The chain joins TRBV11-3 to TRBJ2-1; D may be TRBD1 or TRBD2 (5 bases each). This CDR3 comprises 16 residues. V was shortened by 4 bases and J by 7 bases, with 20 bases between the two germline ends. Per germline, CDR1 SGHNT and CDR2 YENEEA. The CDR3 region is CASSSVGATPRNEQFF. As DNA, the CDR3 is TGTGCCAGCAGCTCCGTCGGGGCGACGCCGAGGAATGAGCAGTTCTTC.

The chain uses TRBV28 and TRBJ2-1; the D is unclear. CDR1 is MDHEN and CDR2 is SYDVKM in the germline V gene. V was trimmed by 2 bases and J by 7 bases, leaving 6 bases between them. The CDR3 is 12 residues long. The CDR3 DNA follows: TGTGCCAGCAGTTTAGTGAAAAATGAGCAGTTCTTC. Translation: CASSLVKNEQFF. The full variable domain, completed using reference TRBV28 and TRBJ2-1, is DVKVTQSSRYLVKRTGEKVFLECVQDMDHENMFWYRQDPGLGLRLIYFSYDVKMKEKGDIPEGYSVSREKKERFSLILESASTNQTSMYLCASSLVKNEQFFGPGTRLTVL.

The chain is built from TRBV30 and TRBJ1-4; no definite D call. The V end lost 5 bases, the J end lost 6 bases, and 13 bases lay between the germline ends. The germline V gene has CDR1 GTSNPN and CDR2 SVGIG (reference sequence). CDR3 length: 13 residues. The CDR3, as DNA: TGTGCCTGGGCCGGGCCCTGGGATGAAAAACTGTTTTTT. Residues: CAWAGPWDEKLFF.